The T cell receptor (beta chain) under discussion was sequenced for a study of T cells after posttransplantation cyclophosphamide. Produced via immunoSEQ multiplex PCR; TCRdb's table is partial and in-frame only. The sample holds 66,000 or so clones, just under 95% seen once. As for this clone: What it recognizes is unknown.

The related graft donor's blood sample was taken on the day of bone marrow donation. The study, taken as a whole, reports: Recipient CMV seropositivity and CMV reactivation strongly tracked TRB clonality. Donor CD8+ memory clones often dominated recipient blood repertoires at later times.

This CDR3 region has 16 residues. Germline CDR1 is SGHKS and CDR2 is YYEKEE (reference sequence). V was trimmed by 3 bases and J by 0 bases, leaving 12 bases between them. The material sequenced was PBMCs. This clonotype originated in a woman aged 25-40 years in good health and a related stem cell transplant donor. The chain combines TRBV5-5 with TRBJ1-4; D not resolved. Here the CDR3 reads CASSWRLSSTNEKLFF. The DNA of the CDR3 is TGTGCCAGCAGCTGGCGTCTATCATCAACTAATGAAAAACTGTTTTTT.